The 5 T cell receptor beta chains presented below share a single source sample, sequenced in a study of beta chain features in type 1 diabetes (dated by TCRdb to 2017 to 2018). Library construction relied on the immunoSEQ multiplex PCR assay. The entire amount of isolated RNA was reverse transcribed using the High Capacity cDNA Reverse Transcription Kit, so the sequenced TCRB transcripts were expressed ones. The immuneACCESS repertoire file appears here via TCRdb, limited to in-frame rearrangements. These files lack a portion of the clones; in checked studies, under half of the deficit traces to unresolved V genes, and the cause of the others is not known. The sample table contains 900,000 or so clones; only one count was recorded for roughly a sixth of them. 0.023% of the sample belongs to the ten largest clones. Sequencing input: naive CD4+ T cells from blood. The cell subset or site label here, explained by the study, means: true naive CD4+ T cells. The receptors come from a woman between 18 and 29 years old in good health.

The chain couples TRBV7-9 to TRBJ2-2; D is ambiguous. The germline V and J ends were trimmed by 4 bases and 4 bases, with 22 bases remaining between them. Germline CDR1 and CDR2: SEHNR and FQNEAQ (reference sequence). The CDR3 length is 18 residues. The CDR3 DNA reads TGTGCCAGCAGCTCCGGTCTGTTAGGCAGTACGGGCACCGGGGAGCTGTTTTTT. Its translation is CASSSGLLGSTGTGELFF.

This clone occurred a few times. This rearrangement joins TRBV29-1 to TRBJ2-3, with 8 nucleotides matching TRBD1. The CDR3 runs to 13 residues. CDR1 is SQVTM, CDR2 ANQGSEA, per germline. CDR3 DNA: TGCAGTGCAGGGGGCTCAGGCACAGATACGCAGTATTTT. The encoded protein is CSAGGSGTDTQYF.

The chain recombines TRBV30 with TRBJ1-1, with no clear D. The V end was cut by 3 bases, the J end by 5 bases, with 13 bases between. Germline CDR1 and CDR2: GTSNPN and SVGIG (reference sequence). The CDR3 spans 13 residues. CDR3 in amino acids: CAWRPGMWTEAFF. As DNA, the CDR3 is TGTGCCTGGAGGCCGGGCATGTGGACTGAAGCTTTCTTT.

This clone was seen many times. Here the CDR3 reads CAARGEEAYNEQFF. The CDR3 region has the DNA TGTGCCGCCAGAGGCGAGGAAGCCTACAATGAGCAGTTCTTC. This chain uses TRBV10-3 with TRBJ2-1; the D is unclear. V was shortened by 11 bases and J by 2 bases, with 16 bases between the two germline ends. This CDR3 region has 14 residues. The germline CDR1 and CDR2 sequences are ENHRY and SYGVKD.

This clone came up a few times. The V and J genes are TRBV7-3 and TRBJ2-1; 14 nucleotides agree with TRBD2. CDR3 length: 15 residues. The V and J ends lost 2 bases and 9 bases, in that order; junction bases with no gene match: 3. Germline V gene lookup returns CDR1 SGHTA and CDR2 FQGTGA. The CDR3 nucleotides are TGTGCCAGCAGCTTACGACTAGCGGGAGGGGGTGAGCAGTTCTTC. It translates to CASSLRLAGGGEQFF.